These T cell receptor beta chains were read from a single sample in a study of monozygotic twins with inflammatory bowel disease. After re-calling the 5' RACE reads, TCRdb lists one entry per CDR3 protein, DNA absent. Its listing shows a few hundred thousand distinct CDR3 sequences. The sequenced material came from blood. The receptors come from a human donor with ulcerative colitis or Crohn's disease, or a healthy co-twin of an affected twin (not recorded which). Both conserved end residues are part of each CDR3. Fields, in order: V gene, J gene, CDR3 protein.

V: TRBV5-1
J: TRBJ2-7
CDR3: CASSRPGQGKDEQYF

V: TRBV30
J: TRBJ1-6
CDR3: CAWSVLFGGAGSPLHF

V: TRBV9
J: TRBJ2-7
CDR3: CASSVLPGASGGQLNTYEQYF

V: TRBV30
J: TRBJ2-2
CDR3: CAWSREVHYQELFF

V: TRBV24-1
J: TRBJ2-1
CDR3: CATSDSGFHNEQFF

V: TRBV5-1
J: TRBJ2-7
CDR3: CASSLGQRPYEQYF

V: TRBV9
J: TRBJ2-1
CDR3: CASSPGLAGTRSYNEQFF

V: TRBV7-9
J: TRBJ2-3
CDR3: CASQYRDRYDTQYF

V: TRBV9
J: TRBJ2-3
CDR3: CASSSGAGELTDTQYF

V: TRBV2
J: TRBJ2-5
CDR3: CASSGGVAGTRETQYF

V: TRBV18
J: TRBJ2-7
CDR3: CASSPPSSGNNEQYF

V: TRBV5-1
J: TRBJ2-3
CDR3: CASSLGSIDTQYF

V: TRBV20-1
J: TRBJ2-1
CDR3: CSANRGNEQFF

V: TRBV7-2
J: TRBJ2-7
CDR3: CASSWGTDEQYF

V: TRBV4-3
J: TRBJ2-5
CDR3: CASSQGRASGVMYQETQYF

V: TRBV9
J: TRBJ1-1
CDR3: CASSAGTGTTNTEAFF

V: TRBV5-1
J: TRBJ2-2
CDR3: CASSFNLGAGAGTGELFF

V: TRBV7-9
J: TRBJ1-2
CDR3: CASSPGGDRYGYTF

V: TRBV5-1
J: TRBJ2-3
CDR3: CASSASKQGYYTDTQYF

V: TRBV5-1
J: TRBJ1-2
CDR3: CASSRDPGQGPPYTF

V: TRBV20-1
J: TRBJ1-1
CDR3: CSASAWDRGSTEAFF

V: TRBV7-2
J: TRBJ1-4
CDR3: CASSWTGVGEKLFF

V: TRBV29-1
J: TRBJ1-2
CDR3: CSIPGQGYGYTF

V: TRBV5-6
J: TRBJ2-1
CDR3: CASSKQRGAHVYEQFF

V: TRBV7-4
J: TRBJ2-7
CDR3: CASSPVERRPAYEQYF

V: TRBV30
J: TRBJ2-2
CDR3: CAWNRMTTTGELFF

V: TRBV27
J: TRBJ2-7
CDR3: CASAGTSGGSKQYF

V: TRBV29-1
J: TRBJ2-3
CDR3: CSVDGGYTSTDTQYF

V: TRBV4-1
J: TRBJ2-7
CDR3: CASSQVSVSEQYF

V: TRBV7-3
J: TRBJ2-7
CDR3: CASSRGQADEQYF

V: TRBV5-1
J: TRBJ2-2
CDR3: CASSTDSTGELFF

V: TRBV13
J: TRBJ1-2
CDR3: CASSPSDRTYYGYTF

V: TRBV4-1
J: TRBJ2-1
CDR3: CASRLAGGYNEQFF

V: TRBV10-3
J: TRBJ2-5
CDR3: CAISEGPYGETQYF

V: TRBV6-2/TRBV6-3
J: TRBJ1-5
CDR3: CASRRQPYNQPQHF

V: TRBV6-6
J: TRBJ2-7
CDR3: CASRTSGEQYF

V: TRBV5-1
J: TRBJ1-1
CDR3: CASSLDGFMAFF

V: TRBV24-1
J: TRBJ1-1
CDR3: CATSDLNTEAFF

V: TRBV21-1
J: TRBJ2-3
CDR3: CASSKARDDRVPSEDTQYF

V: TRBV19
J: TRBJ2-5
CDR3: CASSIQGETQYF

V: TRBV6-5
J: TRBJ2-5
CDR3: CASSYSTATETQYF

V: TRBV7-2
J: TRBJ1-1
CDR3: CASSLALTVQADTEAFF

V: TRBV12-3/TRBV12-4
J: TRBJ2-2
CDR3: CASSKRTGGRNTGELFF

V: TRBV12-3/TRBV12-4
J: TRBJ1-1
CDR3: CASLRGPMNTEAFF